This TCR beta chain is from a study of cytomegalovirus exposure and HLA in healthy donors (dated by TCRdb to 2015 to 2018). Regarding the complete study: An earlier analysis of some 550 of the donors reported 250 to 300 Gb of sequence data and roughly 100 million unique TCR beta sequences from 150 million to 200 million T cells. About 300 gigabases of sequencing data and tens of millions of unique TCR sequences were included in an early release covering about 700 HLA-typed donors. Of the 398 genotyped donors, approximately 83% fell in the genetic ancestry cluster associated with self-reported Caucasian donors. The study aimed to test whether cataloging public T cell receptors could reveal signatures of past pathogen exposure. The T cell repertoires of around 730 subjects were profiled by immunosequencing and related to cytomegalovirus serostatus. Besides the first cohort of approximately 710 subjects, a separate validation cohort made up of 120 or so different subjects was used. High-throughput TCR immunosequencing, statistical association of individual TCRs with disease status, and machine learning were combined to predict cytomegalovirus infection status. In a later analysis, previously published TCR beta repertoires from hundreds of donors were re-analyzed and high-resolution HLA genotyping was added so that TCR occurrence patterns could be studied. The later analysis used no new phenotypic data to find candidate immune exposures, relying instead on TCR beta sequences and their occurrence across donors. To decide whether each TCR beta V gene segment behaved as functional or pseudogenic, an earlier analysis of nearly 600 of the donors relied on high-throughput TCR beta sequencing. Donor age, sex, ethnicity and CMV serostatus were compiled together with the repertoire data. In a later genetic analysis, genome-wide SNP genotypes for about three fifths of the 666 donors were used, and that subset was treated as a discovery cohort. Every repertoire in the discovery cohort had been generated on one and the same sequencing platform. Class I and class II HLA loci were covered by the typing at four-digit resolution. Typing coverage differed by locus: A, B, C, DRB1 and DQB1 were typed in roughly 620-640 donors, DQA1 in around 500, DPA1 in nearly 610, and DPB1 in about 450. A few DR-DQ haplotypes were treated as single units for association and clustering because of strong linkage in the cohort. On average, about 240,000 unique TCR beta nucleotide sequences were sequenced per donor among 300 to 500 genotyped donors of the cohort, with roughly 18% of those sequences being non-productive.

The cohort was made up of roughly 670 healthy bone marrow donors. Cohort members were all nominally healthy when sampled, although unrecorded immune exposures were likely present. The donor tested CMV seropositive and was one of the 289 seropositive cohort members. Each donor provided a peripheral blood sample, and peripheral blood mononuclear cells were used for TCR beta sequencing. The Qiagen DNeasy Blood Extraction Kit was used to extract genomic DNA from the blood cell samples. The method was the immunoSEQ multiplex PCR assay. For the multiplex PCR, a mixture combining 60 forward primers for TCR Vbeta segments and 13 reverse primers for TCR Jbeta segments was used. The CDR3 region of rearranged TCR beta genes was amplified from genomic DNA by a multiplex PCR assay. On the Illumina HiSeq System, the amplified TCR beta libraries were sequenced as 87-base-pair reads. The authors' pipeline ran thus. Across the 500 to 750 repertoires, a later analysis counted around 80 million unique TCR beta chains, roughly 11 million of which were shared by at least two donors. To remove PCR and sequencing errors, raw reads were error-corrected and collapsed into unique sequences using a nearest-neighbor algorithm that merged closely related sequences. V, D and J gene segments were assigned by aligning CDR3 sequences to IMGT reference sequences. For a sequence to be retained, a match of at least six nucleotides was required to both a V gene segment and a J gene segment. A rearrangement was called productive if the CDR3 had no stop codons and remained in frame with V and J, and every other rearrangement was called non-productive. CDR3 was defined by IMGT convention, running from the second conserved V-encoded cysteine to the conserved J-encoded phenylalanine. In an earlier analysis of just under 600 of the donors, sequences lacking an unambiguous match to a single V gene segment were excluded. In an earlier analysis of 587 of the donors, V segments were called functional above 56.7% productive rearrangements and were called segregating when the between-donor standard deviation exceeded 5%. To diagnose cytomegalovirus status from the catalog of TCR beta chain sequences, a statistical classification framework was built. In a later analysis, TCR nucleotide sequences were compared against IMGT/GENE-DB human TR gene sequences so that V and J genes could be assigned. In a later analysis, CDR3 sequences and most-parsimonious VDJ recombination scenarios were assigned using the TCRdist pipeline. In a later analysis, each TCR beta chain was defined by its CDR3 amino acid sequence together with its V-gene family, and reads lacking a unique V-gene family were excluded. As a way to deal with suspected cross-contamination and a sequencing artifact, a later analysis dropped more than 500 nucleotide sequences that were highly shared and had low generation probability. A later analysis calculated a clonal expansion index for each public chain from normalized within-repertoire ranks of inferred template counts. A later analysis computed generation probabilities with a VDJ recombination model fitted to out-of-frame rearrangements, and checked the results against IGoR. In a later analysis, TCR-TCR, TCR-HLA and TCR-CMV co-occurrence was scored with hypergeometric tests, and a repertoire-size bias correction was applied to TCR pairs. In a later analysis, false discovery rates were estimated by permuting HLA or CMV assignments 20 times. In a later analysis, co-occurring TCRs were grouped using DBSCAN, and TCRdist sequence similarity was added for clustering within HLA-allele-positive subsets. Co-occurrence clustering excluded repertoires with fewer than 30,000 or more than 120,000 public chains, plus five with anomalous nucleotide sharing. TCRdb carries this immuneACCESS record with in-frame sequences only. Its versions omit some clonotypes, under half of them owing to an unresolved V gene in the studies checked, with the rest unexplained. The DNA was the basis for D and trimming; V, J and clone size are from that table. The sample table lists about 160,000 clones, around 79% of them with a count of one. Together, the top ten hold more than 0.75% of the sample.

The CDR3, from cysteine to phenylalanine, totals 14 residues. The sequence is cut down to CDR3 DNA, 42 bases in frame from base 1. Based on the germline V gene, the CDR1 and CDR2 sequences are SNHLY and FYNNEI. The germline V end is reduced by 3 bases and the J end by 1 base; junction bases left unmatched: 1. This clone was seen a handful of times. The antigen this receptor binds is unknown. No base qualities exist here, and no much larger clone lies one base off it. Study-wide conclusions, independent of this receptor: When HLA alleles, especially DR and DQ, strongly co-occurred, TCR associations were difficult to assign to individual alleles. Linkage disequilibrium might explain the correlated functional status among segregating V segments, but an unknown experimental factor could not be excluded. In an earlier analysis of 587 of the donors, most TCR beta V segments were observed in productive rearrangements about 87% or about 30% of the time, broadly matching IMGT annotations. A group of highly shared sequence variants was considered likely to be a technical artifact of the sequencing pipeline. In a later analysis, TCR association rates were found to vary across HLA loci, with the most associated TCRs seen for DRB1 alleles and the fewest for HLA-C alleles. The 87-base-pair reads could not distinguish some IMGT-functional V segments, including TRBV6-2 and TRBV6-3, so those segments were excluded. A few of the identified cytomegalovirus-associated TCR beta chains were confirmed in vitro to be specific for cytomegalovirus antigens. In a later genetic analysis, fewer N-insertions in productive TCRs were reported among donors in an Asian-associated ancestry cluster than the approximately 670-donor mean. The only immune exposure information available for the cohort was CMV serostatus. V-gene and J-gene trimming of TCR beta chains was associated with a missense DCLRE1C variant in a later genetic analysis, and the association was replicated in an independent cohort. Several of the top co-occurrence clusters appeared to be linked to parvovirus B19, influenza, CMV and Epstein-Barr virus, according to a later analysis. Most TCR sequences were observed very rarely across donors, whereas some public TCRs were present in many individuals. The authors suggested that the approach could potentially be extended to other disease states and immunological phenotypes. According to a later analysis, most CMV-associated TCR beta chains appeared to be HLA-restricted, and the HLA associations seemed to be driven largely by CMV exposure. Compared with equally common non-associated chains, HLA-associated TCR beta chains in a later analysis were more clonally expanded and had lower generation probabilities. The classifier was reported to diagnose cytomegalovirus status with high specificity and sensitivity in both the original cohort and the validation cohort. Specific HLA alleles were associated with 18,000 or so TCR beta sequences at a false discovery rate of 0.05 in a later analysis. A total of 150 to 200 TCR beta chains were listed by the study as associated with cytomegalovirus. Because some donors lacked HLA typing at each locus, the association tests relied only on the typed subset. The earlier analysis of 587 of the donors excluded approximately 15 rarely observed V segments, including chromosome 9 orphons, because counts were too low. Only TCR beta chains were sequenced in this cohort, and the absence of alpha or paired-chain data limited detectable features. A further reported finding was that TCR beta sequences accurately predicted the HLA-A and HLA-B alleles for most subjects in the first cohort. Sequencing depth was assumed to be roughly uniform across donors in the presence/absence analyses, though that assumption may not hold.

This receptor was obtained from a woman between 45 and 60 years old in good health and CMV-seropositive. Sequenced sample: PBMCs. Here the chain combines TRBV2 and TRBJ2-5; 8 nucleotides in the junction match TRBD2. The CDR3 is CASSETSAQETQYF. Read as DNA, the sequence is TGTGCCAGCAGTGAGACTAGCGCCCAAGAGACCCAGTACTTC.